The 20 T cell receptor beta chains below all came from one sample that was sequenced in a study of regulatory T cells in long-lasting Graves disease. Time point meaning: persistent/refractory GD, antithyroid drugs over 5 years with positive TRAb. Making the TCR library involved RNA that had been extracted from PBMCs. Construction of TCR beta libraries relied on iRepertoire HTBI primers and on Arm-PCR targeting CDR3 regions. Using its own MiXCR run on the multiplex PCR reads, TCRdb lists one record per CDR3 protein. The sample comprises roughly 400,000 distinct CDR3 sequences, around 20% of which are singletons, and more than 20% rests with the top ten. The source was peripheral blood mononuclear cells (PBMCs), collected when the disease was refractory, from a patient treated with antithyroid drugs. The source of these receptors is a female donor with Graves disease.

The rearrangement links TRBV12-3 or TRBV12-4 to TRBJ2-1; 8 bases map to TRBD1. The ends lost 3 bases at V and 5 bases at J; junction bases unmatched: 6. This CDR3 has 15 residues. CDR3 residues: CASSFSGGAHNEQFF. Here the CDR3 DNA reads TGTGCCAGCAGTTTCTCAGGGGGCGCCCACAATGAGCAGTTCTTC.

Comments on this clonotype: The junction shows a germline mismatch at one end, possibly a read error. This rearrangement joins TRBV12-3 or TRBV12-4 to TRBJ1-2; D not resolved. This CDR3 is built from 15 residues. The CDR3 loop is CAGSLSVGATGGYTF. In DNA, the CDR3 is TGTGCCGGCAGTTTGTCAGTCGGTGCGACCGGGGGCTACACCTTC.

V and J are TRBV20-1 and TRBJ2-5, with 10 bases identical to TRBD2. J lost 5 bases, V lost 4 bases, and 7 bases had no gene match. This CDR3 spans 14 amino acids. CDR1 DFQATT and CDR2 SNEGSKA come from the germline V gene (reference sequence). The CDR3 DNA reads TGCAGTGCTAATCTAGCGGGAGTGATCGAGACCCAGTACTTC. Protein sequence: CSANLAGVIETQYF.

This clonotype has just a few counts. The chain employs TRBV4-3 and TRBJ1-1; 7 bases are shared with TRBD1. The germline CDR1 and CDR2 sequences are LGHNA and YSLEER. V lost 0 bases to trimming and J lost 4 bases; unmatched junction nucleotides: 5. The CDR3 length is 15 residues. CDR3 in amino acids: CASSQETGYGTEAFF. CDR3 DNA sequence: TGCGCCAGCAGCCAAGAGACAGGGTACGGCACTGAAGCTTTCTTT.

The CDR3 loop reads CASSSGTGGVNTGELFF. The DNA for the CDR3 is TGTGCCAGCAGCTCCGGGACAGGGGGCGTGAACACCGGGGAGCTGTTTTTT. The chain couples TRBV7-2 to TRBJ2-2; TRBD1 matches 12 bases. The J segment lost 1 base and the V segment lost 4 bases, leaving 4 bases of the junction unmatched. CDR1 is SGHTA and CDR2 is FQGNSA in the germline V gene. There are 17 residues in the CDR3.

The chain links TRBV20-1 to TRBJ2-3; a weak D match, TRBD2 (6 bases). The V end lost 3 bases, the J end lost 4 bases, and 23 bases lay between the germline ends. The CDR3 runs to 17 residues. Germline values: CDR1 DFQATT, CDR2 SNEGSKA (reference sequence). CDR3 nucleotide sequence: TGCAGTGCTAGTTCAATTGTGGCGGGAAAGGCACCAGATACGCAGTATTTT. Amino acid sequence: CSASSIVAGKAPDTQYF.

This clonotype was observed a handful of times. The genes are TRBV6-1 and TRBJ1-4; 9 bases align to TRBD1. The CDR3 runs 14 residues. Germline values: CDR1 MNHNS, CDR2 SASEGT. Trimming removed 6 bases from V and 7 bases from J; junction bases left unmatched: 6. The CDR3, as DNA: TGTGCCAGCAGCTTCACAGGGGGCTCTGAAAAACTGTTTTTT. This codes for CASSFTGGSEKLFF.

There are a few counts of this clonotype. This chain connects TRBV10-3 to TRBJ2-7; possible D gene TRBD1, 5 bases. The CDR3 is made up of 11 amino acids. Germline lookup yields CDR1 ENHRY and CDR2 SYGVKD. Between the trimmed V and J ends, which lost 10 bases and 2 bases, there was a span of 9 bases. CDR3 DNA: TGTGCCACCAGGGTGGCCTACGAGCAGTACTTC. Residues: CATRVAYEQYF.

This clonotype was seen repeatedly, ten times or more. V usage is TRBV16 and J usage is TRBJ1-2; a weak D match, TRBD1 (6 bases). Germline values: CDR1 KGHSY, CDR2 FQNENV. This CDR3 is built from 13 residues. Trimming took off 3 bases at V and 6 bases at J, with 11 bases between the two ends. The CDR3 DNA is TGTGCCAGCAGCCAGACGGGGGGCAATGGCTACACCTTC. Translated, it gives CASSQTGGNGYTF.

This clonotype was observed at least ten times. The V gene is TRBV6-1, the J gene TRBJ2-5, with TRBD1 identical over 7 bases. V trimming: 4 bases; J trimming: 4 bases; junction bases outside the gene matches: 0. The CDR3 runs 12 residues. The germline V gene encodes CDR1 MNHNS and CDR2 SASEGT. This chain's CDR3 is CASSGTGETQYF. The DNA for the CDR3 is TGTGCCAGCAGTGGGACAGGAGAGACCCAGTACTTC.

This clonotype appeared a few times. The chain employs TRBV7-6 and TRBJ2-5; D is undetermined. This CDR3 spans 13 amino acids. With 5 bases removed from V and 5 bases from J, the gap between germline ends came to 12 bases. Germline assignment: CDR1 SGHVS and CDR2 FNYEAQ. The CDR3 nucleotides are TGTGCCAGCAGCCCTGGAGCGCTGGAGACCCAGTACTTC. Translated: CASSPGALETQYF.

This clonotype was counted a few times. The chain has TRBV18 and TRBJ2-7; 13 bases match TRBD2. The germline V gene encodes CDR1 KGHSH and CDR2 LQKENI. Trimming took 7 bases from V and 4 from J; bases not matched to a gene: 4. CDR3 size: 14 residues. The CDR3: CASCLTSGGYEQYF. CDR3 coding DNA: TGTGCCAGCTGCTTGACTAGCGGGGGGTACGAGCAGTACTTC.

This clonotype has at least ten counts. The chain couples TRBV28 to TRBJ2-7; D not certain. The CDR3 consists of 18 residues. V gave up 2 bases and J gave up 0 bases, with 20 bases separating them. Germline V gene lookup returns CDR1 MDHEN and CDR2 SYDVKM. The CDR3 sequence: CASSLQSAAGVGSYEQYF. In nucleotides, the CDR3 is TGTGCCAGCAGTTTACAGTCCGCTGCTGGGGTCGGCTCCTACGAGCAGTACTTC. The full variable domain, its missing parts supplied by reference TRBV28 and TRBJ2-7, is DVKVTQSSRYLVKRTGEKVFLECVQDMDHENMFWYRQDPGLGLRLIYFSYDVKMKEKGDIPEGYSVSREKKERFSLILESASTNQTSMYLCASSLQSAAGVGSYEQYFGPGTRLTVT.

V usage is TRBV19 and J usage is TRBJ2-7; D ambiguous. Trimming took 6 bases from V and 2 from J, leaving 17 bases between them. Germline-derived CDR1 and CDR2 are LNHDA and SQIVND (reference sequence). The CDR3 extends over 15 amino acids. CDR3 bases: TGTGCCAGTAGCCTTACCCCGACTGGAACCTACGAGCAGTACTTC. Translated, it gives CASSLTPTGTYEQYF.

This clonotype came up many times. The V call is TRBV30, the J call TRBJ2-5; D remains unclear. Germline CDR1 GTSNPN, CDR2 SVGIG (reference sequence). V was trimmed by 3 bases and J by 5 bases, leaving 7 bases between them. The CDR3 is made up of 11 amino acids. The CDR3: CAWRREETQYF. The CDR3 DNA is TGTGCCTGGAGGAGAGAGGAGACCCAGTACTTC.

This clonotype was picked up a small number of times. The chain carries TRBV12-3 or TRBV12-4 and TRBJ2-2; 9 bases match TRBD1. The CDR3 contains 14 residues. The trim removed 5 bases at V and 7 bases at J, leaving 5 bases unmatched. The CDR3 region is CASSPDRGIGELFF. CDR3 DNA: TGTGCCAGCAGTCCTGACAGGGGGATCGGGGAGCTGTTTTTT.

This clonotype was seen only a few times. The V gene is TRBV4-1, the J gene TRBJ1-2; D uncertain. Per the germline V gene, CDR1 is MGHRA and CDR2 is YSYEKL. V was pared by 3 bases and J by 8 bases, with 10 bases between. The CDR3 totals 12 residues. The chain's CDR3 is CASSQTREGYTF. CDR3 nucleotide sequence: TGCGCCAGCAGCCAGACCCGGGAGGGCTACACCTTC.

This clonotype has a count of ten or more. The chain joins TRBV7-9 to TRBJ1-1; 10 bases align to TRBD1. The CDR3 is made up of 18 amino acids. J gave up 1 base and V 6 bases, and 14 bases lay outside the gene matches. Germline V gene sequence: CDR1 SEHNR, CDR2 FQNEAQ (reference sequence). As DNA, the CDR3 is TGTGCCAGCAGTCCCGCCACCGGGACAGGGGACCGGAACACTGAAGCTTTCTTT. Protein: CASSPATGTGDRNTEAFF.

This clonotype was picked up many times. The chain's CDR3 is CASSPYGTSNTGELFF. The CDR3 bases are TGTGCCAGCAGTCCATATGGGACTTCGAACACCGGGGAGCTGTTTTTT. V usage is TRBV28 and J usage is TRBJ2-2, with D perhaps TRBD2 (6 bases). CDR3 size: 16 residues. Germline assignment: CDR1 MDHEN and CDR2 SYDVKM. Trimming removed 5 bases from V and 0 bases from J, with 13 bases in between.

A note on this clonotype: At one end, the junction sequence differs from germline, possibly due to a read error. The rearrangement links TRBV5-1 to TRBJ2-5, with TRBD2 as a possible D gene (7 bases). CDR3 size: 16 residues. Looked up from germline, CDR1 is SGHRS and CDR2 is YFSETQ. The CDR3 here is CASSLAAGGGQETHYF. The CDR3 region has the DNA TGCGCCAGCAGCTTGGCGGCGGGCGGGGGACAAGAGACCCACTACTTC. The entire variable domain, with the rest obtained from reference TRBV5-1 and TRBJ2-5, is as follows: KAGVTQTPRYLIKTRGQQVTLSCSPISGHRSVSWYQQTPGQGLQFLFEYFSETQRNKGNFPGRFSGRQFSNSRSEMNVSTLELGDSALYLCASSLAAGGGQETHYFGPGTRLLVL.